These 19 T cell receptor beta chains share one sample of origin, sequenced in a study of blood T cells in healthy people across ages. Then a second PCR, running roughly 7 to 11 cycles, was carried out with a sample-barcoded 5' primer and a J-beta primer mix. TCRdb re-analysed the 5' RACE reads in MiXCR, keeping a single row per CDR3 protein. The sample shows about 510,000 distinct CDR3 sequences, about a quarter of them seen only once. Separately, the same data were catalogued under a study of T cells of mothers and their children.

Material: blood. The receptors here all came from a boy between 2 and 15 years old in good health.

This clonotype appeared many times. The chain employs TRBV12-3 or TRBV12-4 and TRBJ2-5, with D maybe TRBD1 (6 bases). This CDR3 is built from 14 residues. The V end was cut by 5 bases, the J end by 2 bases, with 12 bases between. The DNA of the CDR3 is TGTGCCAGCAGTCCCATTGGACAGCAAGAGACCCAGTACTTC. This translates into CASSPIGQQETQYF.

This clonotype was seen more than once but under ten times. The chain recombines TRBV29-1 with TRBJ1-1, with D perhaps matching TRBD1 (6 bases). Germline V CDR1 and CDR2: SQVTM, ANQGSEA. Trimming took off 7 bases at V and 11 bases at J, with 26 bases between the two ends. The CDR3 loop spans 14 amino acids. The CDR3 DNA is TGCAGCGCCGCAGGGGACCTCCAAACCCACGAGGCTTTCTTT. This codes for CSAAGDLQTHEAFF.

The chain combines TRBV4-3 with TRBJ2-5; D remains ambiguous. The better agreement between TRBJ2-1 and the DNA end casts doubt on the J call. The CDR3 has 13 amino acids. Germline lookup yields CDR1 LGHNA and CDR2 YSLEER. The CDR3 loop is CASSQVAGGEQFF. CDR3 sequence (DNA): TGCGCCAGCAGCCAAGTCGCCGGTGGAGAGCAGTTCTTC.

This clonotype was counted between two and nine times. This rearrangement joins TRBV5-5 to TRBJ1-1; D is undetermined. CDR3 length: 14 amino acids. Looked up from germline, CDR1 is SGHKS and CDR2 is YYEKEE (reference sequence). The ends were cut back, 2 bases at V and 1 base at J, with 9 bases in the middle. The DNA of the CDR3 is TGTGCCAGCAGCTTACAGCCGTCGAACACTGAAGCTTTCTTT. It encodes CASSLQPSNTEAFF.

This clonotype was picked up a small number of times. This rearrangement joins TRBV29-1 to TRBJ2-5; 10 positions agree with TRBD2. CDR3 size: 14 residues. CDR1 SQVTM and CDR2 ANQGSEA come from the germline V gene. With V trimmed by 4 bases and J by 5 bases, 7 bases remained unmatched. DNA for the CDR3: TGCAGCGTTGTGTGGCTAGCGGGAGTGGAGACCCAGTACTTC. Translated: CSVVWLAGVETQYF.

The chain couples TRBV3-1 to TRBJ1-4, with a possible D match to TRBD1 (6 bases). This CDR3 contains 14 residues. Deletions cut 4 bases from V and 8 bases from J, with 14 bases between. The germline V gene encodes CDR1 LGHDT and CDR2 YNNKEL (reference sequence). CDR3 sequence reads: CASSPDSTGEKLFF. As DNA, the CDR3 is TGTGCCAGCAGCCCCGACTCAACAGGGGAAAAACTGTTTTTT. Using reference TRBV3-1 and TRBJ1-4 for the parts outside the CDR3, the full variable domain is DTAVSQTPKYLVTQMGNDKSIKCEQNLGHDTMYWYKQDSKKFLKIMFSYNNKELIINETVPNRFSPKSPDKAHLNLHINSLELGDSAVYFCASSPDSTGEKLFFGSGTQLSVL.

The gene calls are TRBV15 and TRBJ2-1; weak D call: TRBD1 (5 bases). The ends were cut back, 0 bases at V and 9 bases at J, with 21 bases in the middle. The CDR3 totals 17 residues. CDR1 is LNHNV and CDR2 is YYDKDF in the germline V gene (reference sequence). Here the CDR3 reads CATSRDWNRFGPSEQFF. DNA of the CDR3: TGTGCCACCAGCAGAGATTGGAACAGGTTCGGACCGTCTGAGCAGTTCTTC.

The sample holds a few counts of this clonotype. The rearrangement uses TRBV10-2 and TRBJ2-1; 8 nucleotides match TRBD2. Near its end, the DNA agrees better with TRBJ2-7, so the J call may be wrong. The CDR3 length is 15 residues. CDR1 and CDR2 from the germline V gene are WSHSY and SAAADI. The CDR3 sequence is CASRDTSGNSYEQYF. For the CDR3, the DNA is TGCGCCAGCAGGGATACTAGCGGCAACTCCTACGAGCAGTACTTC.

Only a few counts were recorded for this clonotype. The V call is TRBV29-1, the J call TRBJ1-2, with 7 bases fitting TRBD1. With 3 bases clipped from V and 2 bases from J, the junction kept 6 bases outside the gene matches. The CDR3 consists of 14 residues. CDR1 is SQVTM and CDR2 is ANQGSEA in the germline V gene. The CDR3 spells CSVDRDRLNYGYTF. The CDR3 DNA is TGCAGCGTTGACCGGGACAGACTCAACTATGGCTACACCTTC.

This clonotype was recorded a few times. The rearrangement joins TRBV15 to TRBJ2-1; no clear D gene. The closer fit of TRBJ2-5 to the DNA end suggests the J call may be wrong. CDR1 and CDR2 from the germline V gene are LNHNV and YYDKDF (reference sequence). CDR3 length: 13 amino acids. The CDR3: CATSRDPGKAQYF. The CDR3 DNA sequence: TGTGCCACCAGCAGAGATCCGGGCAAGGCCCAGTACTTC.

There are a few counts of this clonotype. The chain recombines TRBV6-5 with TRBJ2-5; the D gene is possibly TRBD1 (5 bases). The CDR3 is 14 amino acids. The germline V gene has CDR1 MNHEY and CDR2 SVGAGI. The germline V and J ends were trimmed by 4 bases and 4 bases, with 13 bases remaining between them. The CDR3 loop reads CASSSIRAIETQYF. The CDR3 bases are TGTGCCAGCAGTTCTATCAGGGCGATAGAGACCCAGTACTTC.

The rearrangement uses TRBV7-9 and TRBJ2-7, with D tentatively TRBD1 (6 bases). The CDR3 has 14 amino acids. V was cut by 1 base and J by 1 base, with 8 bases left in between. From germline, CDR1 is SEHNR and CDR2 FQNEAQ (reference sequence). The chain's CDR3 is CASSLVRGSYEQYF. CDR3 sequence (DNA): TGTGCCAGCAGCTTAGTCAGGGGATCCTACGAGCAGTACTTC.

The chain is built from TRBV3-1 and TRBJ2-5; 15 bases match TRBD2. J lost 5 bases, V lost 3 bases, and 7 bases had no gene match. The germline gives CDR1 LGHDT, CDR2 YNNKEL (reference sequence). The CDR3 has 17 amino acids. The chain's CDR3 is CASSHVGTSGRLETQYF. In nucleotides, the CDR3 is TGTGCCAGCAGCCATGTAGGGACTAGCGGGAGGCTGGAGACCCAGTACTTC.

This clonotype was counted between two and nine times. The J gene is TRBJ1-2, the V gene TRBV29-1; TRBD1 matches at 8 bases. The ends lost 7 bases at V and 7 bases at J; junction bases unmatched: 14. The CDR3 is made up of 14 amino acids. The germline V gene has CDR1 SQVTM and CDR2 ANQGSEA. CDR3 sequence: CSASPGQGLSGYTF. CDR3 in DNA: TGCAGCGCTAGCCCCGGACAGGGTTTGAGTGGCTACACCTTC.

This clonotype was counted only a few times. The rearrangement joins TRBV20-1 to TRBJ2-1; no firm D call. The DNA end is more similar to TRBJ2-5, so the J call may be wrong. CDR1 DFQATT and CDR2 SNEGSKA come from the germline V gene (reference sequence). The CDR3 runs 13 residues. CDR3: CSARQRSEETQYF. The CDR3 bases are TGCAGTGCTAGACAGCGCAGTGAAGAGACCCAGTACTTC.

The table lists this clonotype with many counts. The chain recombines TRBV10-3 with TRBJ2-5; D is undetermined. There are 13 residues in the CDR3. V was pared by 4 bases and J by 1 base, with 7 bases between. Germline V gives CDR1 ENHRY, CDR2 SYGVKD. The CDR3 region has the DNA TGTGCCATCAGTGCGGGTTCCCAAGAGACCCAGTACTTC. Translation: CAISAGSQETQYF.

This clonotype was seen a handful of times. The chain combines TRBV28 with TRBJ1-4; D not resolved. V was clipped by 3 bases and J by 13 bases, with 33 bases between them. Germline-derived CDR1 and CDR2 are MDHEN and SYDVKM. The CDR3 runs 19 residues. CDR3 sequence: CASSFAFPLDARNEKGLFF. CDR3 sequence (DNA): TGTGCCAGCAGTTTCGCGTTCCCCTTGGATGCCCGTAATGAAAAGGGACTGTTTTTT.

This clonotype was seen only a few times. The V and J genes are TRBV20-1 and TRBJ2-3; the match to TRBD2 covers 9 bases. Germline values: CDR1 DFQATT, CDR2 SNEGSKA (reference sequence). V was pared by 3 bases and J by 2 bases, with 9 bases of the junction left unmatched. There are 16 residues in the CDR3. CDR3 in DNA: TGCAGTGCTAGCCCGGGGCTAGCGGGACTCACAGATACGCAGTATTTT. Translating gives CSASPGLAGLTDTQYF.

This clonotype was recorded only once. In DNA form, the CDR3 reads TGTGCCAGCAGCTTAGGCCAGATTGAGCAGTTCTTC. Translated: CASSLGQIEQFF. The V and J genes are TRBV11-2 and TRBJ2-1; D is unresolved. In germline, CDR1 is SGHAT, CDR2 FQNNGV. Deletions cut 1 base from V and 9 bases from J, with 7 bases between. This CDR3 is 12 amino acids long.